There are many counts of the clone carrying this TCR beta chain. Its specificity is not known. The junction departs from the called germline gene at one end, perhaps through a read error. CDR3 length: 16 residues. Germline V CDR1 and CDR2: DFQATT, SNEGSKA (reference sequence). Regions amplified from RNA transcripts were the TCR beta CDR3 regions. Researchers ran a first-round RT-PCR on the TCR CDR3 using the HTBI primer set. TCRdb passed the multiplex PCR reads through MiXCR, listing each CDR3 protein once. The sample holds hundreds of thousands of distinct CDR3 sequences; about 14% are singletons and the top ten take about 13%. These data belong to a study of T cells in Graves' hyperthyroidism and ophthalmopathy. Overall study: Peripheral blood was collected at initial diagnosis, before any treatment. Findings and caveats of the study: Most clonotypes that expanded in the thyroid above 0.001 also showed up in blood. Model-based prediction identified ophthalmopathy a median around 6.5 months prior to its onset.

Clinical symptoms, serum thyroxine and TRAb, thyroid ultrasound and orbital computed tomography together formed the diagnostic basis. The sample taken for sequencing was blood. This sequence joins TRBV20-1 and TRBJ2-3, with TRBD2 identical over 8 bases. This TCR was sampled from a man between 18 and 29 years old with Graves' ophthalmopathy. CDR3 nucleotide sequence: TGCAGTGCTCGAGACCCTGGGGGACTAGGGTCCATCGTGCAGTATTTT. Translated: CSARDPGGLGSIVQYF.